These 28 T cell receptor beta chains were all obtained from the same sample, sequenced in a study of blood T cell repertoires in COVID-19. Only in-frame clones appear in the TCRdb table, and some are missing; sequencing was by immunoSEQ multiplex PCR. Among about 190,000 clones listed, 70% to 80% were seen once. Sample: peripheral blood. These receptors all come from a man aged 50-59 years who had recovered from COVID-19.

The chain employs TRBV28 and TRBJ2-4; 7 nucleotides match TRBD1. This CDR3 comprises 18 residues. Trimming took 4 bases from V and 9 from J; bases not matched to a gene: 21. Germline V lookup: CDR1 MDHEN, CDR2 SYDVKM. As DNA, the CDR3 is TGTGCCAGCAGTTCCCTCTTCCGGGACAGCTCCCTTGGGGGCATTCAGTACTTC. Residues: CASSSLFRDSSLGGIQYF.

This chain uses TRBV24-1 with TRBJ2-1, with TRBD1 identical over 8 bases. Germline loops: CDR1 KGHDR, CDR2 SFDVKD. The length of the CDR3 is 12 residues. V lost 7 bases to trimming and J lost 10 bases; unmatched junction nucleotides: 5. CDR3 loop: CATRGQAYEQFF. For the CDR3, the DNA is TGTGCCACCAGGGGACAGGCGTACGAGCAGTTCTTC.

The CDR3 DNA reads as TGTGCCAGCAGGCGGGACAGTACCTACGAGCAGTACTTC. This codes for CASRRDSTYEQYF. The chain couples TRBV28 to TRBJ2-7; maybe TRBD1 (7 bases). The V gene's germline CDR1 is MDHEN and CDR2 SYDVKM. V was shortened by 6 bases and J by 2 bases, with 11 bases between the two germline ends. The CDR3 has 13 residues. The full variable domain, its missing parts supplied by reference TRBV28 and TRBJ2-7, is DVKVTQSSRYLVKRTGEKVFLECVQDMDHENMFWYRQDPGLGLRLIYFSYDVKMKEKGDIPEGYSVSREKKERFSLILESASTNQTSMYLCASRRDSTYEQYFGPGTRLTVT.

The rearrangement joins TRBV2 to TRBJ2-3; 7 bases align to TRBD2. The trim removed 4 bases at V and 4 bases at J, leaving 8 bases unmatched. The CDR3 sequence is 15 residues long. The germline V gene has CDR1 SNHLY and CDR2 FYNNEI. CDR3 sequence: CASSVSSGMADTQYF. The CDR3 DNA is TGTGCCAGCAGTGTTTCGAGCGGGATGGCAGATACGCAGTATTTT.

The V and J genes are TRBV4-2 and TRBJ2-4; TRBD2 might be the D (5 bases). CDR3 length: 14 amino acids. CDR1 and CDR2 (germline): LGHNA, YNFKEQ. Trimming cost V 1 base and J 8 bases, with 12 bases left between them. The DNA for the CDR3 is TGTGCCAGCAGCCAAGGGACCGCGAGGGACATTCAGTACTTC. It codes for CASSQGTARDIQYF.

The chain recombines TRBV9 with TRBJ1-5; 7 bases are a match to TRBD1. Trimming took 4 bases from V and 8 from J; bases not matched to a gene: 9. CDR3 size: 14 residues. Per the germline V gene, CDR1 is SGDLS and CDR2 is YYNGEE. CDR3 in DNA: TGTGCCAGCAGCCGGGACAGCGTTCTGGAGCCCCAGCATTTT. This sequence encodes CASSRDSVLEPQHF.

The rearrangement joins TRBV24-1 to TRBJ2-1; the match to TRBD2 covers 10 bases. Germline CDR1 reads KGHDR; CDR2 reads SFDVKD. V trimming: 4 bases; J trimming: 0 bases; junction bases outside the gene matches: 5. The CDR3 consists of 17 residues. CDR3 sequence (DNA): TGTGCCACCAGTGACTCCCTAGCGGGGGTCTCCTACAATGAGCAGTTCTTC. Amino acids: CATSDSLAGVSYNEQFF.

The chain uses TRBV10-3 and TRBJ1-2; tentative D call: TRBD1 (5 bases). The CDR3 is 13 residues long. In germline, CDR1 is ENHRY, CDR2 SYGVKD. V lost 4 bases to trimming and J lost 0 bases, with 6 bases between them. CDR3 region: CAISGGANYGYTF. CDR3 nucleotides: TGTGCCATCAGTGGGGGGGCTAACTATGGCTACACCTTC.

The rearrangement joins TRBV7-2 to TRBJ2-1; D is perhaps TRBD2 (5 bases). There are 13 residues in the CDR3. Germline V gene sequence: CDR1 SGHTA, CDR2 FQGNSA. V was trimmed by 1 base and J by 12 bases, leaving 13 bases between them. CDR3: CASSLERAGRQFF. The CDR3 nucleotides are TGTGCCAGCAGCTTAGAAAGGGCGGGTCGGCAGTTCTTC.

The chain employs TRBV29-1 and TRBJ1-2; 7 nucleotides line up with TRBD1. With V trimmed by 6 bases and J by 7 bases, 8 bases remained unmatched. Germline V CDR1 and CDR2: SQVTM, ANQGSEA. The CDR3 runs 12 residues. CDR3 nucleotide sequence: TGCAGCGTGGGAACAGGGGTTACTGGCTACACCTTC. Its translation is CSVGTGVTGYTF. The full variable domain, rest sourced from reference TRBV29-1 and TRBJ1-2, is SAVISQKPSRDICQRGTSLTIQCQVDSQVTMMFWYRQQPGQSLTLIATANQGSEATYESGFVIDKFPISRPNLTFSTLTVSNMSPEDSSIYLCSVGTGVTGYTFGSGTRLTVV.

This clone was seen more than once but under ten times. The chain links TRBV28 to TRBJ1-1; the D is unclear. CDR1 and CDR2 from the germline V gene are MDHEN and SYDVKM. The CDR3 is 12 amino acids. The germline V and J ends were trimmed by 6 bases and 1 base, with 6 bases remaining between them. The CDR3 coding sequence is TGTGCCAGCAGACTTAAGAACACTGAAGCTTTCTTT. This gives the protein CASRLKNTEAFF. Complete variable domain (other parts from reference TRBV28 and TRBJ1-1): DVKVTQSSRYLVKRTGEKVFLECVQDMDHENMFWYRQDPGLGLRLIYFSYDVKMKEKGDIPEGYSVSREKKERFSLILESASTNQTSMYLCASRLKNTEAFFGQGTRLTVV.

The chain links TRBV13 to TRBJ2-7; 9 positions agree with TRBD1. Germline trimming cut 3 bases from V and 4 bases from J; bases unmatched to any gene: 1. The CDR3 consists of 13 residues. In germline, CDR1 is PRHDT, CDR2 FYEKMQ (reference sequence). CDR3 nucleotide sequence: TGTGCCAGCAGCTTCGGGACAGGGTACGAGCAGTACTTC. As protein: CASSFGTGYEQYF.

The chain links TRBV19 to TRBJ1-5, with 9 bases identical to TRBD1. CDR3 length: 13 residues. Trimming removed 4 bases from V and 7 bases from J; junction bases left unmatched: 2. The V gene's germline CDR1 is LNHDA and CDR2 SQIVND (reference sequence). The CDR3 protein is CASSKDRGQPQHF. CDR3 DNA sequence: TGTGCCAGTAGTAAGGACAGGGGCCAGCCCCAGCATTTT.

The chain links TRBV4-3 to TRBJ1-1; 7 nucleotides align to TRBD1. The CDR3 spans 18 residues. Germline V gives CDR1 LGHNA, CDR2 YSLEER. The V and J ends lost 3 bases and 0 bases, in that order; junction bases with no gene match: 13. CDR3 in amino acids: CASSHANWDSSMNTEAFF. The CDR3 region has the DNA TGCGCCAGCAGCCACGCCAATTGGGACAGCTCAATGAACACTGAAGCTTTCTTT.

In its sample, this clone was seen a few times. CDR3 sequence reads: CSVVSSGRGNEQFF. CDR3 coding DNA: TGCAGCGTTGTTTCTAGCGGGAGGGGGAATGAGCAGTTCTTC. V is TRBV29-1 and J is TRBJ2-1; 12 bases fit TRBD2. V trimming: 4 bases; J trimming: 7 bases; junction bases outside the gene matches: 5. The CDR3 consists of 14 residues. Germline CDR1 reads SQVTM; CDR2 reads ANQGSEA.

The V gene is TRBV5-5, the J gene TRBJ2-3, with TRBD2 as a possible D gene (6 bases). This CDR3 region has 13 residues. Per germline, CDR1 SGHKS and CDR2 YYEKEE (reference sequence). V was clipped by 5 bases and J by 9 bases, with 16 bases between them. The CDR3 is CASRQRRDSTQYF. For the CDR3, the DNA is TGTGCCAGCAGGCAAAGGAGGGACTCCACGCAGTATTTT.

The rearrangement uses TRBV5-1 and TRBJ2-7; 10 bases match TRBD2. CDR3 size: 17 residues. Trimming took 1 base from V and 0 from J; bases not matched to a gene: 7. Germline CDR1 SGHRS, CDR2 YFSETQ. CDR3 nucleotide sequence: TGCGCCAGCAGCTTGTTACCTAGCGGGGGAAGCTCCTACGAGCAGTACTTC. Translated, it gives CASSLLPSGGSSYEQYF.

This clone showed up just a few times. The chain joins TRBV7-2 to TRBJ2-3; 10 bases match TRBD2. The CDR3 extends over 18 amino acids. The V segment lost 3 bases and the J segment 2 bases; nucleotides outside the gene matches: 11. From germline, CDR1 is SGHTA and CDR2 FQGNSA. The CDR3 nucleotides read TGTGCCAGCAGCTTTAGCGGGAGGCCCACTTTTTTCACAGATACGCAGTATTTT. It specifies CASSFSGRPTFFTDTQYF.

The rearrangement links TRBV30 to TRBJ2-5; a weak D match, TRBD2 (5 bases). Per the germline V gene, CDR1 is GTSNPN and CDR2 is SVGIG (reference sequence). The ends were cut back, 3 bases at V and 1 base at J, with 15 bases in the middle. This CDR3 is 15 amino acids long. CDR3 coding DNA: TGTGCCTGGAGCCTCGCGGGCCTAACCCAAGAGACCCAGTACTTC. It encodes CAWSLAGLTQETQYF.

CDR3 coding DNA: TGTGCCAGCAGCTTAGTTTCGATTGAGGGGGAAGAGACCCAGTACTTC. Translated, it gives CASSLVSIEGEETQYF. The V gene is TRBV7-9, the J gene TRBJ2-5, with D perhaps matching TRBD1 (6 bases). The CDR3 spans 16 residues. CDR1 SEHNR and CDR2 FQNEAQ come from the germline V gene (reference sequence). Deletions cut 1 base from V and 3 bases from J, with 15 bases between.

In DNA, the CDR3 is TGTGCCAGCAGGAAAAACATAAATAGCAATCAGCCCCAGCATTTT. This translates into CASRKNINSNQPQHF. V is TRBV11-2 and J is TRBJ1-5; unclear D gene. The CDR3 extends over 15 amino acids. Germline loops: CDR1 SGHAT, CDR2 FQNNGV. V lost 6 bases, J lost 0 bases, and 12 bases lay in between.

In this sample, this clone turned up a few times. CDR3 region: CASSSDVFSSTDTQYF. In DNA form, the CDR3 reads TGTGCCAGCAGCTCAGATGTGTTTAGCTCCACAGATACGCAGTATTTT. This rearrangement joins TRBV7-2 to TRBJ2-3; D call uncertain. Per germline, CDR1 SGHTA and CDR2 FQGNSA. This CDR3 is built from 16 residues. The V end was cut by 4 bases, the J end by 2 bases, with 16 bases between. Complete variable domain (other parts from reference TRBV7-2 and TRBJ2-3): GAGVSQSPSNKVTEKGKDVELRCDPISGHTALYWYRQSLGQGLEFLIYFQGNSAPDKSGLPSDRFSAERTGGSVSTLTIQRTQQEDSAVYLCASSSDVFSSTDTQYFGPGTRLTVL.

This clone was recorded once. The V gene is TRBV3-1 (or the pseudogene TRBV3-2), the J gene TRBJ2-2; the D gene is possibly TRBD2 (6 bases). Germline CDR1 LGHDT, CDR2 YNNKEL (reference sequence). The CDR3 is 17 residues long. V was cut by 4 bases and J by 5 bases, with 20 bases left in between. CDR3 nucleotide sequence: TGTGCCAGCAGCCTACGGTTTGGGGGAGGAGGAACCGGGGAGCTGTTTTTT. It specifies CASSLRFGGGGTGELFF.

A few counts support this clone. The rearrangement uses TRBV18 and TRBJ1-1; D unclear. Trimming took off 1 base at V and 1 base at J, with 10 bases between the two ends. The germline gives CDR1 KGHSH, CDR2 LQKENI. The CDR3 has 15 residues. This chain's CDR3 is CASSPRSSGNTEAFF. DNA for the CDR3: TGTGCCAGCTCACCACGTTCGTCCGGGAACACTGAAGCTTTCTTT.

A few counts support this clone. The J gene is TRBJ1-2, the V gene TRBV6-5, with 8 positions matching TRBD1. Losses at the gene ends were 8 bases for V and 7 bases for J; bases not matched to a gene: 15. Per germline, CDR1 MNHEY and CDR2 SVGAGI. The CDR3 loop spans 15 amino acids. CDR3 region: CASRPPGQGISGYTF. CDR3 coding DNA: TGTGCCAGCCGTCCTCCTGGACAGGGAATAAGTGGCTACACCTTC.

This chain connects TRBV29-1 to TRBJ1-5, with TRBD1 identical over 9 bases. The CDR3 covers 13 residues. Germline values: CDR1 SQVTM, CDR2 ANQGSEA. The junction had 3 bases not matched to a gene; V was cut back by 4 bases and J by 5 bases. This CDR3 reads CSVGGQGDQPQHF. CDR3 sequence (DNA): TGCAGCGTTGGGGGACAGGGCGATCAGCCCCAGCATTTT.

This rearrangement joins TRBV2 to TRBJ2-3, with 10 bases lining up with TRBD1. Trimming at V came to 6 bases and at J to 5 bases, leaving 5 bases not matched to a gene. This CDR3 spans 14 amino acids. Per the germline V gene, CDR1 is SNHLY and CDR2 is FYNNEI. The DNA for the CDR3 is TGTGCCAGCAGCCGGGACAGGGGTATAGATACGCAGTATTTT. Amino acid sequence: CASSRDRGIDTQYF.

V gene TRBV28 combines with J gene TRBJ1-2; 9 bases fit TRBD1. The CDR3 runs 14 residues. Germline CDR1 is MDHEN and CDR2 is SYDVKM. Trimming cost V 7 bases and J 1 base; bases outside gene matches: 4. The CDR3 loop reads CASTQGQGNYGYTF. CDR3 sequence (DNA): TGTGCCAGCACCCAGGGACAGGGTAACTATGGCTACACCTTC.